These 29 T cell receptor beta chains were all obtained from the same sample, sequenced in a study of cytomegalovirus exposure and HLA in healthy donors. The PCR had 60 Vbeta and 13 Jbeta primers. The assay was immunoSEQ multiplex PCR, and TCRdb's table has in-frame clones only and misses some. The sample holds 200,000 or so clones, 87% seen once. Sequenced material: PBMCs. The receptors come from a man aged 25 to 40 in good health and CMV-seronegative.

The gene calls are TRBV7-9 and TRBJ2-7; the match to TRBD2 covers 7 bases. Per the germline V gene, CDR1 is SEHNR and CDR2 is FQNEAQ (reference sequence). CDR3 length: 13 residues. Trimming took 5 bases from V and 6 from J; bases not matched to a gene: 7. The DNA of the CDR3 is TGTGCCAGCAGCGGAACGGGGGGTACCGAGCAGTACTTC. Translated, it gives CASSGTGGTEQYF.

V is TRBV4-1 and J is TRBJ1-5; D call uncertain. The germline gives CDR1 MGHRA, CDR2 YSYEKL. Trimming left V 2 bases short and J 3 bases short, with 17 bases between. The CDR3 loop spans 17 amino acids. CDR3 sequence (DNA): TGCGCCAGCAGCCAACTTTCGTCCGTGGAGAACAATCAGCCCCAGCATTTT. This sequence encodes CASSQLSSVENNQPQHF.

The chain joins TRBV6-1 to TRBJ2-5; possibly TRBD2 for D (6 bases). CDR1 and CDR2 from the germline V gene are MNHNS and SASEGT. The CDR3 totals 16 residues. V lost 2 bases, J lost 5 bases, and 18 bases lay in between. The CDR3 bases are TGTGCCAGCAGTGAACGCGGGAACCGCCTGCGGGAGACCCAGTACTTC. Translated: CASSERGNRLRETQYF.

J is TRBJ2-3 and V is TRBV11-2; 8 positions match TRBD2. The CDR3 runs to 15 residues. In germline, CDR1 is SGHAT, CDR2 FQNNGV. The trim removed 3 bases at V and 5 bases at J, leaving 7 bases unmatched. CDR3 in DNA: TGTGCCAGCAGCTTGGGGACTAGTACGGTAGATACGCAGTATTTT. This encodes CASSLGTSTVDTQYF.

The chain links TRBV5-1 to TRBJ2-5; a weak D match, TRBD1 (6 bases). The J call may be wrong; the DNA end is better matched by TRBJ2-7. This CDR3 spans 15 amino acids. The germline V gene has CDR1 SGHRS and CDR2 YFSETQ. The CDR3 spells CASSFQQGSPYEQYF. CDR3 in DNA: TGCGCCAGCAGCTTTCAACAGGGATCCCCCTACGAGCAGTACTTC.

This clone was counted once. The V gene is TRBV11-3, the J gene TRBJ2-5, with a tentative D call TRBD1 (6 bases). Deletions cut 6 bases from V and 4 bases from J, with 9 bases between. This CDR3 is built from 12 residues. The V gene's germline CDR1 is SGHNT and CDR2 YENEEA. The CDR3 DNA follows: TGTGCCAGCAGGGGACAAGGAGAGACCCAGTACTTC. It is translated as CASRGQGETQYF.

The genes are TRBV27 and TRBJ2-1; 9 positions agree with TRBD2. The germline CDR1 and CDR2 sequences are MNHEY and SMNVEV (reference sequence). The CDR3 sequence is 16 residues long. The junction had 8 bases not matched to a gene; V was cut back by 5 bases and J by 3 bases. As DNA, the CDR3 is TGTGCCAGCAGTCTGCCCGATAGCGGGGGCTACAATGAGCAGTTCTTC. Amino acids: CASSLPDSGGYNEQFF.

The chain links TRBV19 to TRBJ1-2, with 8 bases that match TRBD1. Germline V gene data show CDR1 as LNHDA and CDR2 as SQIVND (reference sequence). This CDR3 contains 14 residues. V was clipped by 3 bases and J by 2 bases; unmatched bases: 2. This chain's CDR3 is CASSMGDRNYGYTF. In DNA, the CDR3 is TGTGCCAGTAGTATGGGGGACAGGAACTATGGCTACACCTTC.

The chain recombines TRBV18 with TRBJ2-1; 7 bases are a match to TRBD1. CDR1 and CDR2 from the germline V gene are KGHSH and LQKENI. The V and J ends lost 4 bases and 3 bases, in that order; junction bases with no gene match: 6. The CDR3 is made up of 15 amino acids. The CDR3 bases are TGTGCCAGCTCACAAGGACAGGAAATCTACAATGAGCAGTTCTTC. It codes for CASSQGQEIYNEQFF.

The chain has TRBV2 and TRBJ2-5; 7 positions agree with TRBD2. There are 14 residues in the CDR3. Germline CDR1 and CDR2: SNHLY and FYNNEI. Germline trimming cut 6 bases from V and 4 bases from J; bases unmatched to any gene: 8. CDR3 loop: CASSDPSGGETQYF. Here the CDR3 DNA reads TGTGCCAGCAGCGATCCTAGCGGCGGAGAGACCCAGTACTTC.

This chain links TRBV9 with TRBJ2-2; 7 bases line up with TRBD1. This CDR3 has 18 amino acids. The germline gives CDR1 SGDLS, CDR2 YYNGEE. The trim removed 3 bases at V and 3 bases at J, leaving 14 bases unmatched. CDR3 amino acids: CASSAQGVAHAYTGELFF. As DNA, the CDR3 is TGTGCCAGCAGCGCCCAGGGGGTGGCCCATGCTTACACCGGGGAGCTGTTTTTT.

The chain employs TRBV27 and TRBJ1-3; weak D call: TRBD1 (5 bases). The CDR3 is 15 residues long. V was shortened by 5 bases and J by 7 bases, with 18 bases between the two germline ends. In germline, CDR1 is MNHEY, CDR2 SMNVEV (reference sequence). CDR3 residues: CASSPAGLAWNTIYF. CDR3 sequence (DNA): TGTGCCAGCAGTCCTGCGGGACTTGCCTGGAACACCATATATTTT.

The chain employs TRBV2 and TRBJ2-2; TRBD1 aligns across 10 bases. The CDR3 has 16 residues. Germline V gene lookup returns CDR1 SNHLY and CDR2 FYNNEI. V dropped 0 bases and J dropped 8; count of bases not matched to a gene: 6. CDR3 residues: CASSEAGQGPWGELFF. CDR3 nucleotide sequence: TGTGCCAGCAGTGAAGCGGGACAGGGGCCATGGGGGGAGCTGTTTTTT.

The chain combines TRBV30 with TRBJ1-4, with 7 bases identical to TRBD1. Germline V gene sequence: CDR1 GTSNPN, CDR2 SVGIG (reference sequence). The length of the CDR3 is 15 residues. The trim removed 0 bases at V and 8 bases at J, leaving 9 bases unmatched. CDR3 coding DNA: TGTGCCTGGAGTGTACCCGGGACAGTTAGAGAAAAACTGTTTTTT. Translated: CAWSVPGTVREKLFF.

In the case of this clone: The junction and the germline gene differ at one end; a read error may be behind it. This chain links TRBV6-1 with TRBJ2-6, with TRBD1 matching over 9 bases. Per the germline V gene, CDR1 is MNHNS and CDR2 is SASEGT. The CDR3 covers 15 residues. CDR3 sequence: CASSDRGAGANGLTF. DNA of the CDR3: TGTGCCAGCTCGGACAGGGGTGCTGGGGCCAACGGCCTGACTTTC.

The rearrangement uses TRBV11-2 and TRBJ1-2, with 9 bases lining up with TRBD1. This CDR3 is built from 15 residues. Germline V gene data show CDR1 as SGHAT and CDR2 as FQNNGV. J was trimmed by 7 bases and V by 1 base; bases with no gene match: 7. CDR3 amino acids: CASSLAGQGISGYTF. The CDR3 coding sequence is TGTGCCAGCAGCTTAGCGGGACAGGGTATCTCTGGCTACACCTTC.

This clone has only one observation. The chain employs TRBV7-2 and TRBJ1-5; D is ambiguous. V was pared by 5 bases and J by 7 bases, with 12 bases between. The CDR3 runs to 13 residues. Germline-derived CDR1 and CDR2 are SGHTA and FQGNSA. CDR3 DNA: TGTGCCAGCAGCCAAGAGATGGAGCAGCCCCAGCATTTT. It specifies CASSQEMEQPQHF. Full variable domain (missing parts from reference TRBV7-2 and TRBJ1-5): GAGVSQSPSNKVTEKGKDVELRCDPISGHTALYWYRQSLGQGLEFLIYFQGNSAPDKSGLPSDRFSAERTGGSVSTLTIQRTQQEDSAVYLCASSQEMEQPQHFGDGTRLSIL.

This chain joins TRBV13 and TRBJ1-2, with D tentatively TRBD1 (6 bases). The V gene lost 5 bases and the J gene lost 1 base, with 14 bases spanning the gap. The CDR3 contains 15 residues. Germline V gene sequence: CDR1 PRHDT, CDR2 FYEKMQ (reference sequence). CDR3 nucleotides: TGTGCCAGCAGCCAAACGGGGACACTTAACTATGGCTACACCTTC. This sequence encodes CASSQTGTLNYGYTF. Filled out from reference TRBV13 and TRBJ1-2, the complete variable domain reads AAGVIQSPRHLIKEKRETATLKCYPIPRHDTVYWYQQGPGQDPQFLISFYEKMQSDKGSIPDRFSAQQFSDYHSELNMSSLELGDSALYFCASSQTGTLNYGYTFGSGTRLTVV.

This chain connects TRBV27 to TRBJ2-1; 7 bases are a match to TRBD2. Germline V CDR1 and CDR2: MNHEY, SMNVEV (reference sequence). The V gene end was trimmed by 5 bases and the J gene end by 4 bases; junction bases not matched to a gene: 5. The length of the CDR3 is 14 residues. The CDR3 coding sequence is TGTGCCAGCAGTAATCGAGCGGGATACAATGAGCAGTTCTTC. Amino acids: CASSNRAGYNEQFF.

The chain recombines TRBV2 with TRBJ2-4; a weak D match, TRBD2 (6 bases). Germline V CDR1 and CDR2: SNHLY, FYNNEI. This CDR3 contains 14 residues. The V end lost 4 bases, the J end lost 5 bases, and 12 bases lay between the germline ends. The chain's CDR3 is CASSVRGRENIQYF. In DNA form, the CDR3 reads TGTGCCAGCAGTGTTCGGGGGAGAGAAAACATTCAGTACTTC.

The gene calls are TRBV19 and TRBJ2-2; 7 nucleotides line up with TRBD2. With 7 bases clipped from V and 0 bases from J, the junction kept 8 bases outside the gene matches. The CDR3 is made up of 16 amino acids. Germline V gene lookup returns CDR1 LNHDA and CDR2 SQIVND (reference sequence). The CDR3 DNA is TGTGCCAGTACCCCCGGTGCGGGGGCGAACACCGGGGAGCTGTTTTTT. Its protein product is CASTPGAGANTGELFF.

V usage is TRBV5-1 and J usage is TRBJ2-3, with no clear D. The CDR3 extends over 14 amino acids. The ends were cut back, 0 bases at V and 6 bases at J, with 11 bases in the middle. Germline V lookup: CDR1 SGHRS, CDR2 YFSETQ. The CDR3, as DNA: TGCGCCAGCAGCTTGGCCCAGATCTCGGATACGCAGTATTTT. Translating gives CASSLAQISDTQYF.

V is TRBV10-3 and J is TRBJ2-3; no clear D. V was trimmed by 3 bases and J by 3 bases, leaving 13 bases between them. From germline, CDR1 is ENHRY and CDR2 SYGVKD. The CDR3 runs to 15 residues. CDR3 DNA sequence: TGTGCCATCAGTGATATACAGAAGAAAACAGATACGCAGTATTTT. Encoded protein: CAISDIQKKTDTQYF.

The V gene is TRBV6-4, the J gene TRBJ2-1; maybe TRBD2 (5 bases). Trimming stripped 0 bases from V and 3 bases from J, with 12 bases between. From germline, CDR1 is MRHNA and CDR2 SNTAGT. The CDR3 contains 16 residues. The CDR3 sequence: CASSDSALADYNEQFF. Written as DNA, the CDR3 is TGTGCCAGCAGTGACTCCGCCCTAGCCGACTACAATGAGCAGTTCTTC.

The CDR3 coding sequence is TGTGCCAGCAGTGACCCGACAGGGACGAACACTGAAGCTTTCTTT. As protein: CASSDPTGTNTEAFF. This chain joins TRBV6-4 and TRBJ1-1, with TRBD1 matching over 7 bases. The ends lost 2 bases at V and 1 base at J; junction bases unmatched: 4. Germline lookup yields CDR1 MRHNA and CDR2 SNTAGT. This CDR3 spans 15 amino acids.

This clone showed up just once. CDR3 in DNA: TGTGCCAGCAGACACGATCCCAGGGGGGCCGGGGAGCTGTTTTTT. This gives the protein CASRHDPRGAGELFF. The V gene is TRBV6-5, the J gene TRBJ2-2; D possibly corresponds to TRBD1 (7 bases). Per the germline V gene, CDR1 is MNHEY and CDR2 is SVGAGI. The CDR3 contains 15 residues. V was trimmed by 6 bases and J by 6 bases, leaving 17 bases between them.

This sequence joins TRBV6-5 and TRBJ2-2, with D possibly TRBD1 on 7 matching bases. CDR1 is MNHEY, CDR2 SVGAGI, per germline. Trimming stripped 2 bases from V and 5 bases from J, with 15 bases between. CDR3 length: 16 residues. This chain's CDR3 is CASSYGGGWVTGELFF. CDR3 nucleotide sequence: TGTGCCAGCAGTTACGGAGGGGGCTGGGTAACCGGGGAGCTGTTTTTT.

In DNA form, the CDR3 reads TGTGCCAGCAGCACTGGGGCTAGTGGGGACAATGAGCAGTTCTTC. It encodes CASSTGASGDNEQFF. The chain combines TRBV5-4 with TRBJ2-1, with D maybe TRBD1 (5 bases). CDR3 size: 15 residues. Trimming pared 4 bases from V and 5 bases from J, leaving 16 bases between. Germline V gene lookup returns CDR1 SGHNT and CDR2 YYREEE (reference sequence).

V usage is TRBV2 and J usage is TRBJ2-3; maybe TRBD1 (5 bases). V was shortened by 6 bases and J by 7 bases, with 20 bases between the two germline ends. The CDR3 is 15 amino acids. Germline V gene data show CDR1 as SNHLY and CDR2 as FYNNEI. The CDR3: CASRGAQEISNTQYF. CDR3 nucleotides: TGTGCCAGCAGAGGGGCACAGGAGATTTCGAATACGCAGTATTTT. Together with reference TRBV2 and TRBJ2-3, the CDR3 gives the full variable domain: EPEVTQTPSHQVTQMGQEVILRCVPISNHLYFYWYRQILGQKVEFLVSFYNNEISEKSEIFDDQFSVERPDGSNFTLKIRSTKLEDSAMYFCASRGAQEISNTQYFGPGTRLTVL.